The 30 T cell receptor beta chains below were found in one sample sequenced in a study of identical twins. TCRdb processed the 5' RACE reads anew with MiXCR; each CDR3 protein has one entry. Of hundreds of thousands of distinct CDR3 sequences in the sample, around 20% were seen once. These data also formed part of another study, on T cells expressing NK-cell markers.

The sequencing sample was made of PBMCs. These receptors originate from a woman aged 18-29 years in good health.

In this sample, this clonotype turned up a few times. The rearrangement links TRBV4-3 to TRBJ1-6; 8 bases line up with TRBD1. CDR1 and CDR2 from the germline V gene are LGHNA and YSLEER. After removal of 4 bases from V and 5 bases from J, the junction contained 10 bases not matched to a gene. The CDR3 spans 17 residues. The CDR3 is CASSPGLPQGDNSPLHF. In DNA, the CDR3 is TGCGCCAGCAGCCCCGGCCTCCCACAGGGGGATAATTCACCCCTCCACTTT.

This clonotype occurred many times. An end of the junction does not agree with germline; a read error may underlie this. The J gene is TRBJ2-1, the V gene TRBV5-1; D gene uncertain. The CDR3 is 11 residues long. CDR1 is SGHRS and CDR2 is YFSETQ in the germline V gene. CDR3 protein: CASSLEREQFF. In nucleotides, the CDR3 is TGTGCCAGCAGTTTGGAACGGGAGCAGTTCTTC.

This clonotype was seen a few times. The rearrangement joins TRBV7-6 to TRBJ2-3; possibly TRBD2 for D (5 bases). Germline lookup yields CDR1 SGHVS and CDR2 FNYEAQ. The CDR3 runs to 15 residues. The germline V and J ends were trimmed by 2 bases and 2 bases, with 11 bases remaining between them. The DNA of the CDR3 is TGTGCCAGCAGCTTAAAAGCGGAAGACACAGATACGCAGTATTTT. It specifies CASSLKAEDTDTQYF.

This clonotype was observed a handful of times. The genes are TRBV10-3 and TRBJ1-1; D possibly corresponds to TRBD1 (6 bases). V gave up 6 bases and J gave up 5 bases, with 10 bases separating them. CDR3 length equals 12 residues. Germline V lookup: CDR1 ENHRY, CDR2 SYGVKD. In DNA form, the CDR3 reads TGTGCCATCAGCCACAGGGATACTGAAGCTTTCTTT. Its translation is CAISHRDTEAFF.

This clonotype was seen more than once but under ten times. J is TRBJ1-5 and V is TRBV20-1; a possible D gene is TRBD1 (5 bases). The V and J ends lost 5 bases and 2 bases respectively, with 13 bases between them. CDR3 length equals 14 residues. Germline CDR1 and CDR2: DFQATT and SNEGSKA (reference sequence). The CDR3 sequence: CSAPGQGGNQPQHF. The CDR3, as DNA: TGCAGTGCTCCGGGGCAAGGGGGCAATCAGCCCCAGCATTTT.

The rearrangement uses TRBV7-6 and TRBJ2-7; 7 bases align to TRBD1. There are 16 residues in the CDR3. V dropped 1 base and J dropped 4; count of bases not matched to a gene: 10. Germline lookup yields CDR1 SGHVS and CDR2 FNYEAQ. As DNA, the CDR3 is TGTGCCAGCAGCTTAGGGTTAGGGCAGGGGGAGTACGAGCAGTACTTC. Translation gives CASSLGLGQGEYEQYF.

This clonotype was seen more than once but under ten times. The chain's CDR3 is CASSLGLSAATQYF. CDR3 DNA sequence: TGTGCCAGCAGCTTAGGCCTATCGGCGGCCACGCAGTATTTT. The chain is built from TRBV7-2 and TRBJ2-3; no definite D call. CDR1 SGHTA and CDR2 FQGNSA come from the germline V gene. V lost 1 base and J lost 9, with 14 bases in between. The CDR3 is 14 amino acids. The full variable domain, with the rest looked up from reference TRBV7-2 and TRBJ2-3, is GAGVSQSPSNKVTEKGKDVELRCDPISGHTALYWYRQSLGQGLEFLIYFQGNSAPDKSGLPSDRFSAERTGGSVSTLTIQRTQQEDSAVYLCASSLGLSAATQYFGPGTRLTVL.

The J gene is TRBJ2-7, the V gene TRBV29-1, with TRBD2 identical over 8 bases. J gave up 1 base and V 4 bases, and 9 bases lay outside the gene matches. The germline CDR1 and CDR2 sequences are SQVTM and ANQGSEA. This CDR3 is 15 amino acids long. Here the CDR3 reads CSVAAGAGASYEQYF. CDR3 DNA: TGCAGCGTTGCTGCCGGAGCGGGGGCTTCCTACGAGCAGTACTTC.

The rearrangement links TRBV11-2 to TRBJ2-7; D assignment may be TRBD1 or TRBD2 (5 bases each). V was shortened by 2 bases and J by 7 bases, with 18 bases between the two germline ends. Germline CDR1 reads SGHAT; CDR2 reads FQNNGV. The CDR3 extends over 15 amino acids. The CDR3 DNA is TGTGCCAGCAGCTTAAGTGTCGGTCGAGGGGAAGAGCAGTACTTC. As protein: CASSLSVGRGEEQYF.

The rearrangement joins TRBV20-1 to TRBJ2-1; 9 bases line up with TRBD2. CDR1 and CDR2 from the germline V gene are DFQATT and SNEGSKA (reference sequence). The CDR3 is made up of 15 amino acids. V was clipped by 0 bases and J by 6 bases; unmatched bases: 6. The CDR3: CSARDVASGTNEQFF. Here the CDR3 DNA reads TGCAGTGCTAGAGATGTAGCTAGCGGGACCAATGAGCAGTTCTTC.

The rearrangement links TRBV12-3 or TRBV12-4 to TRBJ2-1; weak D call: TRBD1 (6 bases). V shed 8 bases and J shed 4 bases, with 18 bases lying between them. The CDR3 is made up of 15 amino acids. The chain's CDR3 is CASLLRDKLYNEQFF. CDR3 nucleotide sequence: TGTGCCAGCCTATTAAGGGACAAGCTTTACAATGAGCAGTTCTTC.

This clonotype was observed many times. The V and J genes are TRBV18 and TRBJ2-2; D is ambiguous. The ends were cut back, 4 bases at V and 3 bases at J, with 15 bases in the middle. From germline, CDR1 is KGHSH and CDR2 LQKENI. The CDR3 consists of 16 residues. Here the CDR3 DNA reads TGTGCCAGCTCACTCGACACCGGTGCCGACACCGGGGAGCTGTTTTTT. Its translation: CASSLDTGADTGELFF. Drawing the rest from reference TRBV18 and TRBJ2-2, the complete variable domain is NAGVMQNPRHLVRRRGQEARLRCSPMKGHSHVYWYRQLPEEGLKFMVYLQKENIIDESGMPKERFSAEFPKEGPSILRIQQVVRGDSAAYFCASSLDTGADTGELFFGEGSRLTVL.

This clonotype was recorded once. This CDR3 reads CASSRDRLRYNEQFF. In nucleotides, the CDR3 is TGTGCCAGCAGCCGGGACCGGCTACGATACAATGAGCAGTTCTTC. V and J are TRBV7-6 and TRBJ2-1; D tentatively fits TRBD1 or TRBD2 (5 bases each). Looked up from germline, CDR1 is SGHVS and CDR2 is FNYEAQ. The CDR3 length is 15 residues. Trimming removed 5 bases from V and 4 bases from J, with 15 bases in between.

A few counts support this clonotype. This chain connects TRBV9 to TRBJ2-7; TRBD1 matches 7 bases. Unmatched junction bases numbered 5, after V lost 4 bases and J lost 1 base. Germline CDR1 is SGDLS and CDR2 is YYNGEE. CDR3 length: 14 residues. The CDR3 loop reads CASSSGQSSYEQYF. CDR3 DNA sequence: TGTGCCAGCAGCTCGGGACAGAGTTCCTACGAGCAGTACTTC. The full variable domain, with the rest looked up from reference TRBV9 and TRBJ2-7, is DSGVTQTPKHLITATGQRVTLRCSPRSGDLSVYWYQQSLDQGLQFLIQYYNGEERAKGNILERFSAQQFPDLHSELNLSSLELGDSALYFCASSSGQSSYEQYFGPGTRLTVT.

This clonotype was counted a few times. V usage is TRBV24-1 and J usage is TRBJ2-2; tentative D call: TRBD2 (5 bases). CDR1 and CDR2 (germline): KGHDR, SFDVKD. Trimming removed 9 bases at V and 4 bases at J, with 8 bases between. The CDR3 loop spans 12 amino acids. Here the CDR3 DNA reads TGTGCCACCGGGGAGAGCACCGGGGAGCTGTTTTTT. Translated, it gives CATGESTGELFF.

The sample holds a few counts of this clonotype. This CDR3 is CASSQDLAGGRNIQYF. The CDR3, as DNA: TGTGCCAGCAGCCAAGATTTGGCGGGGGGTCGAAACATTCAGTACTTC. The V gene is TRBV4-2, the J gene TRBJ2-4; 8 bases line up with TRBD2. This CDR3 has 16 amino acids. Per germline, CDR1 LGHNA and CDR2 YNFKEQ. Trimming cost V 0 bases and J 6 bases; bases outside gene matches: 7.

This clonotype appeared a few times. The rearrangement links TRBV2 to TRBJ2-3; 9 bases align to TRBD1. Per germline, CDR1 SNHLY and CDR2 FYNNEI. CDR3 length: 16 amino acids. Trimming at V came to 1 base and at J to 0 bases, leaving 2 bases not matched to a gene. The CDR3 DNA reads TGTGCCAGCAGTGAAGGGGACAGGGTGAGCACAGATACGCAGTATTTT. Translating it yields CASSEGDRVSTDTQYF.

This clonotype was counted many times. This chain connects TRBV5-1 to TRBJ2-1; D unclear. In germline, CDR1 is SGHRS, CDR2 YFSETQ. This CDR3 spans 14 amino acids. Between the trimmed V and J ends, which lost 1 base and 2 bases, there was a span of 7 bases. The CDR3 spells CASSLKMPYNEQFF. Here the CDR3 DNA reads TGCGCCAGCAGCTTGAAAATGCCCTACAATGAGCAGTTCTTC. Complete variable domain (other parts from reference TRBV5-1 and TRBJ2-1): KAGVTQTPRYLIKTRGQQVTLSCSPISGHRSVSWYQQTPGQGLQFLFEYFSETQRNKGNFPGRFSGRQFSNSRSEMNVSTLELGDSALYLCASSLKMPYNEQFFGPGTRLTVL.

The V gene is TRBV12-3 or TRBV12-4, the J gene TRBJ2-4; tentatively, D is TRBD2 (5 bases). The CDR3 runs 12 residues. Trimming removed 3 bases from V and 12 bases from J, with 12 bases in between. CDR3 region: CASSLEALDQYF. The CDR3 DNA sequence: TGTGCCAGCAGTTTGGAGGCGCTGGATCAGTACTTC.

The table lists this clonotype with a few counts. The chain is built from TRBV7-9 and TRBJ2-4; 7 bases are a match to TRBD1. The CDR3 is made up of 15 amino acids. The germline V gene encodes CDR1 SEHNR and CDR2 FQNEAQ (reference sequence). Losses at the gene ends were 5 bases for V and 3 bases for J; bases not matched to a gene: 7. This chain's CDR3 is CASSNTGAYKNIQYF. The CDR3 bases are TGTGCCAGCAGCAATACAGGGGCCTACAAAAACATTCAGTACTTC.

This clonotype was counted a few times. The V and J genes are TRBV5-1 and TRBJ2-5; D uncertain. The CDR3 spans 12 residues. Germline assignment: CDR1 SGHRS and CDR2 YFSETQ. V lost 0 bases to trimming and J lost 5 bases, with 5 bases between them. The DNA for the CDR3 is TGCGCCAGCAGCTTGGATGTTGAGACCCAGTACTTC. Translating it yields CASSLDVETQYF.

This clonotype was observed a few times. The rearrangement links TRBV10-3 to TRBJ2-1; D is ambiguous. V dropped 7 bases and J dropped 9 bases, with 10 bases sitting between them. The CDR3 has 11 residues. The germline V gene encodes CDR1 ENHRY and CDR2 SYGVKD. The CDR3 reads CAINTGGEQFF. The CDR3, as DNA: TGTGCCATCAACACGGGCGGTGAGCAGTTCTTC.

Remarks on this clonotype: A read error may produce the germline difference seen at one junction end. The CDR3 DNA reads as TGTGCCAGCAGTTACTTAAGGACAGGGGAGATCCAGTACTTC. This gives the protein CASSYLRTGEIQYF. V gene TRBV6-2 or TRBV6-3 combines with J gene TRBJ2-5; 9 bases map to TRBD1. Germline V lookup: CDR1 MNHEY, CDR2 SVGEGT. The CDR3 has 14 amino acids.

The V gene is TRBV5-1, the J gene TRBJ2-1, with 8 positions matching TRBD1. The ends lost 1 base at V and 7 bases at J; junction bases unmatched: 7. This CDR3 has 15 amino acids. Germline V lookup: CDR1 SGHRS, CDR2 YFSETQ. CDR3 loop: CASSLKGQDKNEQFF. CDR3 sequence (DNA): TGCGCCAGCAGCTTGAAGGGACAGGACAAGAATGAGCAGTTCTTC.

The gene calls are TRBV9 and TRBJ2-1; D remains unclear. This CDR3 is built from 13 residues. Per the germline V gene, CDR1 is SGDLS and CDR2 is YYNGEE. V shed 3 bases and J shed 2 bases, with 6 bases lying between them. CDR3 in DNA: TGTGCCAGCAGCGGGGCCCCCTACAATGAGCAGTTCTTC. It translates to CASSGAPYNEQFF.

This clonotype was observed a handful of times. The junction departs from germline at one end; a sequencing error may be responsible. This chain uses TRBV3-1 with TRBJ1-2; D call uncertain. There are 12 residues in the CDR3. The germline CDR1 and CDR2 sequences are LGHDT and YNNKEL (reference sequence). The CDR3 DNA is TGTGCCAGCAGCCAAGTTTACCACCCAGTCTACTTC. This codes for CASSQVYHPVYF.

The chain combines TRBV20-1 with TRBJ1-4; D unresolved. Germline V gene lookup returns CDR1 DFQATT and CDR2 SNEGSKA (reference sequence). The CDR3 runs 13 residues. V lost 1 base and J 5 bases, leaving 8 bases between the germline ends. The chain's CDR3 is CSARGPGNEKLFF. The CDR3 DNA reads as TGCAGTGCTAGAGGTCCTGGAAATGAAAAACTGTTTTTT.

The chain combines TRBV20-1 with TRBJ2-7; 10 positions agree with TRBD1. With 5 bases clipped from V and 5 bases from J, the junction kept 9 bases outside the gene matches. The CDR3 is 14 amino acids. Per the germline V gene, CDR1 is DFQATT and CDR2 is SNEGSKA (reference sequence). The CDR3 protein is CSAGGGTGVNEQYF. CDR3 coding DNA: TGCAGTGCTGGGGGGGGGACAGGGGTCAACGAGCAGTACTTC.

The chain joins TRBV25-1 to TRBJ2-7, with unresolved D. The germline CDR1 and CDR2 sequences are MGHDK and SYGVNS. CDR3 length equals 12 residues. Deletions cut 3 bases from V and 9 bases from J, with 12 bases between. The CDR3 DNA is TGTGCCAGCAGTGACATGAGTGTTGTGCAGTACTTC. Protein: CASSDMSVVQYF.

The rearrangement links TRBV10-2 to TRBJ1-4; no clear D. Looked up from germline, CDR1 is WSHSY and CDR2 is SAAADI. Trimming removed 2 bases at V and 11 bases at J, with 12 bases between. The CDR3 covers 13 residues. CDR3 loop: CASSEQRMSKLFF. CDR3 in DNA: TGCGCCAGCAGTGAGCAGCGAATGAGTAAACTGTTTTTT.